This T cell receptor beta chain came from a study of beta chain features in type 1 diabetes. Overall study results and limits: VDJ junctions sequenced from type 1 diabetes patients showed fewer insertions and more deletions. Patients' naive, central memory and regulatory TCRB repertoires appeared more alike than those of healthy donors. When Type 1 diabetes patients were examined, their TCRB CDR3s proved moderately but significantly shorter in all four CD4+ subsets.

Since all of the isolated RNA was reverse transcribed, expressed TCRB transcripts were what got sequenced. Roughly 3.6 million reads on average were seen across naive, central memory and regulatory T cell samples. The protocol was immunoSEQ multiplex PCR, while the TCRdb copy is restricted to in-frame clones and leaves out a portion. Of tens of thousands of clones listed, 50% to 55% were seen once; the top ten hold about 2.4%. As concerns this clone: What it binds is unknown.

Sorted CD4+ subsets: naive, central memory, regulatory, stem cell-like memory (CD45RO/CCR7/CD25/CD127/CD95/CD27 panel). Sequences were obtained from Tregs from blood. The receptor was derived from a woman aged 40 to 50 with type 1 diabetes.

The CDR3, as DNA: TGTGCCAGCAGCCCGGGACAGGGTCAGCCCCAGCATTTT. It codes for CASSPGQGQPQHF. The chain employs TRBV7-3 and TRBJ1-5; TRBD1 matches 9 bases. Germline V gene data show CDR1 as SGHTA and CDR2 as FQGTGA. The CDR3 has 13 residues. The J segment lost 6 bases and the V segment lost 5 bases, leaving 2 bases of the junction unmatched.